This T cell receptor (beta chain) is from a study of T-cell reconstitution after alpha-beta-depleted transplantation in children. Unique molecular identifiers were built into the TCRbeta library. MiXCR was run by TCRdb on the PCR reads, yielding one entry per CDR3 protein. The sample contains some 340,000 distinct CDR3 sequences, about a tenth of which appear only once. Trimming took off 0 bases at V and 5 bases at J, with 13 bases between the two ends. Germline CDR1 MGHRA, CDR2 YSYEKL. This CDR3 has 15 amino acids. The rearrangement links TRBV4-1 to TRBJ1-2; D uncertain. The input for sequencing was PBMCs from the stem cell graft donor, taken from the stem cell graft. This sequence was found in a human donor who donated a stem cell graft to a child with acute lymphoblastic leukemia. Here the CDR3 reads CASSQDVRSPYGYTF. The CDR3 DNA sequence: TGCGCCAGCAGCCAAGATGTCAGAAGCCCTTATGGCTACACCTTC.